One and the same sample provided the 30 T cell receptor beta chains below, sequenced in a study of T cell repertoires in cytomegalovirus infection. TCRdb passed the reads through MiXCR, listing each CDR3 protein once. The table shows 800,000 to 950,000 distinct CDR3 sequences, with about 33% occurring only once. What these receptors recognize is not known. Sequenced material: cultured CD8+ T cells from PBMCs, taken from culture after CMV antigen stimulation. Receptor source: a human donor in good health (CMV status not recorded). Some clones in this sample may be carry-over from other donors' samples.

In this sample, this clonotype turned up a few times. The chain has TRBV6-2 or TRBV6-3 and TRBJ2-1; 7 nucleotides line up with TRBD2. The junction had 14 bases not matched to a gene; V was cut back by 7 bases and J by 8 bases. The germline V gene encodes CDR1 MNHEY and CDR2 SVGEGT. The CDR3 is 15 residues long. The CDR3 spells CASTSRDYRKYEQFF. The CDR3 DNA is TGTGCCAGCACCTCCAGGGACTATCGGAAATATGAGCAGTTCTTC.

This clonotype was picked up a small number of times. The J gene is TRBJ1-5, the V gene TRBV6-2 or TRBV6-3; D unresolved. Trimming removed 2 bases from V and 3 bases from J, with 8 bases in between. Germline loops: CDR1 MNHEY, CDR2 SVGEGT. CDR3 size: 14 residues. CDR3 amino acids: CASSYGRVNQPQHF. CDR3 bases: TGTGCCAGCAGTTACGGGAGAGTCAATCAGCCCCAGCATTTT.

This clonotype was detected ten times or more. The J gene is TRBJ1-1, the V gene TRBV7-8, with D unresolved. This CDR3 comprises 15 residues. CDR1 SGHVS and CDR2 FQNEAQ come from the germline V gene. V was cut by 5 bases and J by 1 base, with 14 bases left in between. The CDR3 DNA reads TGTGCCAGCAGCCTGCGTGGACTTCAGAACACTGAAGCTTTCTTT. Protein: CASSLRGLQNTEAFF.

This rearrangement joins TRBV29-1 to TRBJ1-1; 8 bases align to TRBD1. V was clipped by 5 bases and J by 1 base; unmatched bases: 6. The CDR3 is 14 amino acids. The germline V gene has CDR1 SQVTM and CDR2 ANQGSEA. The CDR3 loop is CSVPLGQGNTEAFF. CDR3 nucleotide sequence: TGCAGCGTTCCCCTCGGACAGGGGAACACTGAAGCTTTCTTT.

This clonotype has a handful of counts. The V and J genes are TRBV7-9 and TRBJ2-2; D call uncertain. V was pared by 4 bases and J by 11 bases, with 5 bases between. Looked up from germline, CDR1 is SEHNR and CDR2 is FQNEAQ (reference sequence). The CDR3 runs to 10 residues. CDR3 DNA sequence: TGTGCCAGCAGCTCATTTGAGCTGTTTTTT. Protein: CASSSFELFF.

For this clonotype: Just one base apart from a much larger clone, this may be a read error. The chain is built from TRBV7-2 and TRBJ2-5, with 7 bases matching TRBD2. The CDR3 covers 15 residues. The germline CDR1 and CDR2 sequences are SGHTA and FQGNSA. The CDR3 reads CVSSLISGEGETQYF. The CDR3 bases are TGTGTCAGCAGCTTAATTTCGGGGGAGGGGGAGACCCAGTACTTC. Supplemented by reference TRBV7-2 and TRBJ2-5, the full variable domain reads GAGVSQSPSNKVTEKGKDVELRCDPISGHTALYWYRQSLGQGLEFLIYFQGNSAPDKSGLPSDRFSAERTGGSVSTLTIQRTQQEDSAVYLCVSSLISGEGETQYFGPGTRLLVL.

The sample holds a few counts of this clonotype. CDR3 nucleotides: TGTGCCAGCAGCTTAGGGGAAACCAGGCTAGAGACCCAGTACTTC. This gives the protein CASSLGETRLETQYF. V usage is TRBV7-9 and J usage is TRBJ2-5, with no clear D. The CDR3 is 15 residues long. Trimming took 1 base from V and 4 from J, leaving 13 bases between them. Germline assignment: CDR1 SEHNR and CDR2 FQNEAQ (reference sequence).

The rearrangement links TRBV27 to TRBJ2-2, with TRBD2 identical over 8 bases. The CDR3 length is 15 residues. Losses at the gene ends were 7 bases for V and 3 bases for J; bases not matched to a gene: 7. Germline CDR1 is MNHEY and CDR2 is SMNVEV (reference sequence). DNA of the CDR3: TGTGCCAGCAACCCGGGACTAGGGTACACCGGGGAGCTGTTTTTT. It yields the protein CASNPGLGYTGELFF.

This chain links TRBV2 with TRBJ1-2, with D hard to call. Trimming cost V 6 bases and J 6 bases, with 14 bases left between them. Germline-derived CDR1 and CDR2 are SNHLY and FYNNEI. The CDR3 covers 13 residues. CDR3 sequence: CASSGRPVDGYTF. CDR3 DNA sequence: TGTGCCAGCAGCGGCAGGCCCGTGGATGGCTACACCTTC. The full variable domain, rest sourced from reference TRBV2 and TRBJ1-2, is EPEVTQTPSHQVTQMGQEVILRCVPISNHLYFYWYRQILGQKVEFLVSFYNNEISEKSEIFDDQFSVERPDGSNFTLKIRSTKLEDSAMYFCASSGRPVDGYTFGSGTRLTVV.

This CDR3 reads CATLAAGTGELFF. As DNA, the CDR3 is TGTGCCACCCTCGCGGCGGGGACCGGGGAGCTGTTTTTT. V is TRBV24-1 and J is TRBJ2-2; D is possibly TRBD2 (6 bases). The germline CDR1 and CDR2 sequences are KGHDR and SFDVKD. Trimming shortened V by 9 bases and J by 5 bases, and 12 bases separated the two germline ends. The length of the CDR3 is 13 residues.

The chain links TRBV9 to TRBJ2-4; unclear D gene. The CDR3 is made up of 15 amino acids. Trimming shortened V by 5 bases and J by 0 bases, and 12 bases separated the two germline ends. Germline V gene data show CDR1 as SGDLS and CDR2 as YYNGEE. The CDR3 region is CASSTSGTAKNIQYF. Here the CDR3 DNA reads TGTGCCAGCAGTACGTCAGGCACAGCCAAAAACATTCAGTACTTC.

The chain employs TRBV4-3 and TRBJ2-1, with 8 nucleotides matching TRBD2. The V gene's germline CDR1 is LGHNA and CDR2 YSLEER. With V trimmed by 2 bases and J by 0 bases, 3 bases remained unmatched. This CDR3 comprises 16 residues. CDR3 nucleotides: TGCGCCAGCAGCCAATTAGCGGGGAGCTCCTACAATGAGCAGTTCTTC. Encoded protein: CASSQLAGSSYNEQFF.

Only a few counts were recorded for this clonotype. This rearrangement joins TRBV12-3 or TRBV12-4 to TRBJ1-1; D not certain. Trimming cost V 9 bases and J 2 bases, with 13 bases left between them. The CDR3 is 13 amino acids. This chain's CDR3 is CASGLEGNTEAFF. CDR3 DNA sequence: TGTGCCAGTGGCCTTGAAGGAAACACTGAAGCTTTCTTT.

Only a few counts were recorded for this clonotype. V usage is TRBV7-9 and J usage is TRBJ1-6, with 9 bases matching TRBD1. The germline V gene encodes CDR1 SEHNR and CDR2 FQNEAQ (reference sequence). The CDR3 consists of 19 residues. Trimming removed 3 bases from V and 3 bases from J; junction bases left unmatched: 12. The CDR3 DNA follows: TGTGCCAGCAGCTTGATTTCACCGGGACAGGGCAACTATAATTCACCCCTCCACTTT. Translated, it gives CASSLISPGQGNYNSPLHF.

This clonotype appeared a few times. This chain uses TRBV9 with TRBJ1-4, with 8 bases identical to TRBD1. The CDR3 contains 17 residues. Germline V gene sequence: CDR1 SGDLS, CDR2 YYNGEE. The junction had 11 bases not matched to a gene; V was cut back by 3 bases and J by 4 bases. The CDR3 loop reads CASSGQGRGWINEKLFF. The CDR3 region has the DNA TGTGCCAGCAGCGGACAGGGGAGGGGCTGGATTAATGAAAAACTGTTTTTT.

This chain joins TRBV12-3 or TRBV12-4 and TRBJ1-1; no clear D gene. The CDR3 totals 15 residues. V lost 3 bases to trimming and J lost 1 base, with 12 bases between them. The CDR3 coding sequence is TGTGCCAGCAGTTTCCCCGTCGACCCGAACACTGAAGCTTTCTTT. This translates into CASSFPVDPNTEAFF.

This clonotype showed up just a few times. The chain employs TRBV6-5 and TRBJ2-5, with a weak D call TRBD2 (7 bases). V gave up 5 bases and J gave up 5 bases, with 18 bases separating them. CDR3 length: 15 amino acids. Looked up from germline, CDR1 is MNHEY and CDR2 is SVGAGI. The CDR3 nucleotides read TGTGCCAGCAGTCCTGGACTGAGGGGGGGGGAGACCCAGTACTTC. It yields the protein CASSPGLRGGETQYF.

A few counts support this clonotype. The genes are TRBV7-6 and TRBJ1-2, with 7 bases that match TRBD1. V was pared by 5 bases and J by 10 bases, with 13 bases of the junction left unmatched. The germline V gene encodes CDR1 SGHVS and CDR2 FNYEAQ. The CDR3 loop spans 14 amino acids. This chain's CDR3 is CASSPRDRAGDYTF. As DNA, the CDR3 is TGTGCCAGCAGCCCCCGGGACAGAGCCGGGGACTACACCTTC.

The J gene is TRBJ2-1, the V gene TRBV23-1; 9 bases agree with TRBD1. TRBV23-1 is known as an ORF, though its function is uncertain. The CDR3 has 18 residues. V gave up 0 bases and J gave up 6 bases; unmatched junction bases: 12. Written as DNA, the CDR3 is TGCGCCAGCAGTCAATCGATGACAGGGGGGGGATTACTCAATGAGCAGTTCTTC. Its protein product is CASSQSMTGGGLLNEQFF.

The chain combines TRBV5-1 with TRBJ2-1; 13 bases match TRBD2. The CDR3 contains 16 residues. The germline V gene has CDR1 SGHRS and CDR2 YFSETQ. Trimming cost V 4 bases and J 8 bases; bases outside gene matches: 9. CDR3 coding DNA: TGCGCCAGCAGCCATACGACTAGCGGGGGGACCGATGAGCAGTTCTTC. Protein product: CASSHTTSGGTDEQFF.

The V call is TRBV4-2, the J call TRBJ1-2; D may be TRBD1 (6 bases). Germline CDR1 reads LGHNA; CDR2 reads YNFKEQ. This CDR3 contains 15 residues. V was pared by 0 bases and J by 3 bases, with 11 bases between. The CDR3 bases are TGTGCCAGCAGCCAAGACCAGGCAGGGGACTATGGCTACACCTTC. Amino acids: CASSQDQAGDYGYTF.

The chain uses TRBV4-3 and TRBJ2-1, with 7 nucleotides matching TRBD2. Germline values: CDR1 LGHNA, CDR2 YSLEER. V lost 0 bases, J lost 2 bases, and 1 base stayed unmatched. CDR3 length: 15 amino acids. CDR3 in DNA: TGCGCCAGCAGCCAAGACGGGGGGACCTACAATGAGCAGTTCTTC. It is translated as CASSQDGGTYNEQFF.

This CDR3 reads CASSPAGGPQVNEQFF. In nucleotides, the CDR3 is TGTGCCAGCAGCCCCGCGGGGGGTCCCCAGGTGAATGAGCAGTTCTTC. This chain connects TRBV12-3 or TRBV12-4 to TRBJ2-1, with TRBD2 identical over 8 bases. V lost 6 bases and J lost 7; bases outside the gene matches: 14. The CDR3 spans 16 residues.

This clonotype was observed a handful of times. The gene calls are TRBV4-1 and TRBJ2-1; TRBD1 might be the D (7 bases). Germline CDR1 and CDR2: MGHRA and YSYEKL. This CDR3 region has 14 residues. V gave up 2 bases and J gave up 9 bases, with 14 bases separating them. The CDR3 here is CASSQLLQGGEQFF. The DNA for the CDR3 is TGCGCCAGCAGCCAACTTCTCCAGGGGGGTGAGCAGTTCTTC.

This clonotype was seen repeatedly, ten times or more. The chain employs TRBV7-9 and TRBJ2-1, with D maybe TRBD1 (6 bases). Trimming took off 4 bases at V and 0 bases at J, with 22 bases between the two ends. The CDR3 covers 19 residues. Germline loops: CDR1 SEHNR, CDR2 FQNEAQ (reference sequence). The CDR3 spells CASSSRVGRGYPSYNEQFF. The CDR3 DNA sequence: TGTGCCAGCAGCTCCCGCGTCGGCAGGGGTTACCCCTCCTACAATGAGCAGTTCTTC. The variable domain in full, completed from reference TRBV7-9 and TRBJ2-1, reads DTGVSQNPRHKITKRGQNVTFRCDPISEHNRLYWYRQTLGQGPEFLTYFQNEAQLEKSRLLSDRFSAERPKGSFSTLEIQRTEQGDSAMYLCASSSRVGRGYPSYNEQFFGPGTRLTVL.

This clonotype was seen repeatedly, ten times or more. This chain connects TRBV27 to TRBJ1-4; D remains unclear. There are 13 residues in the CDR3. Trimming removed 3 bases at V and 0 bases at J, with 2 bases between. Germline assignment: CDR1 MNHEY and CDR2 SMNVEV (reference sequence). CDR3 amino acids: CASSFATNEKLFF. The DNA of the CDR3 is TGTGCCAGCAGTTTTGCAACTAATGAAAAACTGTTTTTT.

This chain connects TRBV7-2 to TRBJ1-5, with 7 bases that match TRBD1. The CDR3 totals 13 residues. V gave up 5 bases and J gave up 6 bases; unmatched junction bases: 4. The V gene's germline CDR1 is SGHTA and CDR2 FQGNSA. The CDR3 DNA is TGTGCCAGCAGCGATGACAGGGCTCAGCCCCAGCATTTT. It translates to CASSDDRAQPQHF.

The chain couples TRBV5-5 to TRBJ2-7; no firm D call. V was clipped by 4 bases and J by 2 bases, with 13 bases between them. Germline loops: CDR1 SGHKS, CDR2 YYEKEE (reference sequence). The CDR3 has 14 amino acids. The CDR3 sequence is CASSIFYKPYEQYF. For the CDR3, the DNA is TGTGCCAGCAGCATCTTCTATAAGCCCTACGAGCAGTACTTC.

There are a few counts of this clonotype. The CDR3 here is CASSRGGGGSTDTQYF. CDR3 nucleotide sequence: TGTGCCAGCAGTCGGGGCGGGGGGGGGAGCACAGATACGCAGTATTTT. The chain has TRBV6-6 and TRBJ2-3; 9 nucleotides line up with TRBD2. CDR3 length equals 16 residues. The ends lost 5 bases at V and 0 bases at J; junction bases unmatched: 6. Germline loops: CDR1 MNHNY, CDR2 SVGAGI (reference sequence).

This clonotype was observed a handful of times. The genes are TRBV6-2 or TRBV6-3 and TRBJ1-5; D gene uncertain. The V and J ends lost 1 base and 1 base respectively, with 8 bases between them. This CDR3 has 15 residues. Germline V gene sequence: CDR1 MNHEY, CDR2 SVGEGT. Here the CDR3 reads CASSYWQKSNQPQHF. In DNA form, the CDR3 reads TGTGCCAGCAGTTACTGGCAGAAGAGCAATCAGCCCCAGCATTTT.